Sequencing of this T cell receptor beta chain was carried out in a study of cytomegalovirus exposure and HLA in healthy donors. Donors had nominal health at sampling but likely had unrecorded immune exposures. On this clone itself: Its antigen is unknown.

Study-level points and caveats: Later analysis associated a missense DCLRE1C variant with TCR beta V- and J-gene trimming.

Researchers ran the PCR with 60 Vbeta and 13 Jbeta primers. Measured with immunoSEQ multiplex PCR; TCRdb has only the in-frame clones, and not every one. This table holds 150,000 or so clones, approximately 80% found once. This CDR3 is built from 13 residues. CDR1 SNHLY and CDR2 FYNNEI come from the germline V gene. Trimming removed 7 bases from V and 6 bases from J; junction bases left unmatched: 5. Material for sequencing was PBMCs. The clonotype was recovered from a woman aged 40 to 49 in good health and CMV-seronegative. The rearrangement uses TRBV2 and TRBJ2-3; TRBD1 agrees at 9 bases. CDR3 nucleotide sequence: TGTGCCAGCACCCGGGACAGGGAGGATACGCAGTATTTT. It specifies CASTRDREDTQYF. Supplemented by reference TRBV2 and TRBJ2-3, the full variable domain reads EPEVTQTPSHQVTQMGQEVILRCVPISNHLYFYWYRQILGQKVEFLVSFYNNEISEKSEIFDDQFSVERPDGSNFTLKIRSTKLEDSAMYFCASTRDREDTQYFGPGTRLTVL.